The next 28 T cell receptor beta chains were all read from a single sample in a study of shared clonotypes between healthy human individuals. Method: immunoSEQ multiplex PCR; TCRdb's copy keeps in-frame clones and lacks some. The sample consists of 1,500,000 or so clones, over 95% of them appearing once. Specimen: naive CD4+ T cells sorted from blood. Noted subset: CD45RA+ positively selected. Every receptor here comes from a young man in good health.

The rearrangement joins TRBV5-1 to TRBJ2-5; TRBD1 might be the D (5 bases). The ends were cut back, 2 bases at V and 4 bases at J, with 12 bases in the middle. The germline gives CDR1 SGHRS, CDR2 YFSETQ. The CDR3 runs 14 residues. The CDR3 reads CASSFNRIGETQYF. The CDR3, as DNA: TGCGCCAGCAGCTTTAACAGGATTGGAGAGACCCAGTACTTC.

The rearrangement joins TRBV5-5 to TRBJ1-2; 7 nucleotides line up with TRBD1. The CDR3 length is 14 residues. V lost 1 base and J lost 5; bases outside the gene matches: 5. CDR1 and CDR2 (germline): SGHKS, YYEKEE (reference sequence). The DNA for the CDR3 is TGTGCCAGCAGCTTGACAGGGGAGCGGTATGGCTACACCTTC. Residues: CASSLTGERYGYTF.

This chain joins TRBV7-9 and TRBJ1-1, with 9 nucleotides matching TRBD1. Germline V gene sequence: CDR1 SEHNR, CDR2 FQNEAQ (reference sequence). J lost 7 bases, V lost 5 bases, and 8 bases had no gene match. The CDR3 contains 14 residues. The DNA of the CDR3 is TGTGCCAGCAGCGGCAGGACAGGGGAGTTTGAAGCTTTCTTT. The encoded protein is CASSGRTGEFEAFF.

V gene TRBV18 combines with J gene TRBJ2-4; 9 bases align to TRBD2. The V gene end was trimmed by 5 bases and the J gene end by 7 bases; junction bases not matched to a gene: 15. Germline V gene lookup returns CDR1 KGHSH and CDR2 LQKENI. The length of the CDR3 is 17 residues. CDR3: CASSSPTRGRAENIQYF. CDR3 DNA sequence: TGTGCCAGCTCATCCCCTACGCGCGGGAGGGCCGAGAACATTCAGTACTTC.

The rearrangement links TRBV4-2 to TRBJ2-7; 11 nucleotides align to TRBD2. This CDR3 has 16 residues. Trimming removed 5 bases from V and 0 bases from J; junction bases left unmatched: 6. Germline loops: CDR1 LGHNA, CDR2 YNFKEQ. DNA for the CDR3: TGTGCCAGCAGCTTCCAACTAGCGGGAGACTCCTACGAGCAGTACTTC. It specifies CASSFQLAGDSYEQYF.

This chain links TRBV15 with TRBJ1-4; D is uncertain. Germline lookup yields CDR1 LNHNV and CDR2 YYDKDF (reference sequence). This CDR3 has 13 amino acids. Trimming pared 1 base from V and 12 bases from J, leaving 12 bases between. The CDR3 DNA follows: TGTGCCACCAGCAGAGGCAGCCCTGTGGAACTGTTTTTT. Translated, it gives CATSRGSPVELFF.

This chain links TRBV5-1 with TRBJ2-7; TRBD1 aligns across 7 bases. Germline V lookup: CDR1 SGHRS, CDR2 YFSETQ. This CDR3 comprises 19 residues. The junction had 23 bases not matched to a gene; V was cut back by 4 bases and J by 4 bases. The CDR3 coding sequence is TGCGCCAGCAGCCAGCGGATATCTACCCGAGGGGACAGAACATACGAGCAGTACTTC. Its translation is CASSQRISTRGDRTYEQYF.

The chain carries TRBV10-3 and TRBJ2-7; 11 bases agree with TRBD1. V lost 6 bases, J lost 0 bases, and 1 base stayed unmatched. The CDR3 is 14 amino acids. The V gene's germline CDR1 is ENHRY and CDR2 SYGVKD. The CDR3 sequence: CAIRGQGASYEQYF. As DNA, the CDR3 is TGTGCCATCAGAGGACAGGGGGCCTCCTACGAGCAGTACTTC.

V is TRBV4-1 and J is TRBJ1-5; 7 bases agree with TRBD1. This CDR3 has 16 residues. Germline trimming cut 1 base from V and 5 bases from J; bases unmatched to any gene: 8. The V gene's germline CDR1 is MGHRA and CDR2 YSYEKL. CDR3 amino acids: CASSQGAGGIDQPQHF. The CDR3 nucleotides are TGCGCCAGCAGCCAAGGGGCAGGGGGAATTGATCAGCCCCAGCATTTT.

CDR3 DNA: TGTGCCAGCGAAACAGGGGGCTTGGTCACTGAAGCTTTCTTT. It codes for CASETGGLVTEAFF. The genes are TRBV28 and TRBJ1-1; TRBD1 matches 9 bases. Trimming cost V 8 bases and J 4 bases; bases outside gene matches: 8. Germline CDR1 and CDR2: MDHEN and SYDVKM. This CDR3 has 14 amino acids.

The chain joins TRBV18 to TRBJ2-1; 8 bases agree with TRBD2. CDR3 size: 15 residues. Germline trimming cut 5 bases from V and 9 bases from J; bases unmatched to any gene: 12. Per germline, CDR1 KGHSH and CDR2 LQKENI. In nucleotides, the CDR3 is TGTGCCAGCTCAAAAGCGGGAGCGTCCGTTGTTGAGCAGTTCTTC. Translated: CASSKAGASVVEQFF.

The chain combines TRBV25-1 with TRBJ2-6, with D uncertain. V shed 2 bases and J shed 1 base, with 6 bases lying between them. Germline V gives CDR1 MGHDK, CDR2 SYGVNS. The CDR3 spans 15 residues. The CDR3 is CASSEGISGANVLTF. DNA of the CDR3: TGTGCCAGCAGTGAAGGTATTTCTGGGGCCAACGTCCTGACTTTC. The whole variable domain, remainder taken from reference TRBV25-1 and TRBJ2-6, is EADIYQTPRYLVIGTGKKITLECSQTMGHDKMYWYQQDPGMELHLIHYSYGVNSTEKGDLSSESTVSRIRTEHFPLTLESARPSHTSQYLCASSEGISGANVLTFGAGSRLTVL.

The rearrangement joins TRBV7-2 to TRBJ2-7, with TRBD2 as a possible D gene (6 bases). The CDR3 has 15 amino acids. Germline values: CDR1 SGHTA, CDR2 FQGNSA. Trimming took 2 bases from V and 5 from J, leaving 16 bases between them. CDR3 sequence reads: CASSLIPGRPDEQYF. The CDR3 bases are TGTGCCAGCAGCTTAATACCCGGGAGACCCGACGAGCAGTACTTC.

This clone was found a few times. The CDR3 nucleotides read TGCGCCAGCAACCGACTAGCGGGAGAATACGAGCAGTACTTC. Its translation is CASNRLAGEYEQYF. This chain connects TRBV5-1 to TRBJ2-7; 12 bases are a match to TRBD2. The germline CDR1 and CDR2 sequences are SGHRS and YFSETQ. V trimming: 6 bases; J trimming: 4 bases; junction bases outside the gene matches: 5. This CDR3 comprises 14 residues.

J is TRBJ2-5 and V is TRBV18; 9 bases line up with TRBD2. J gave up 2 bases and V 3 bases, and 10 bases lay outside the gene matches. The length of the CDR3 is 17 residues. Germline-derived CDR1 and CDR2 are KGHSH and LQKENI. This CDR3 is CASSPLGPSGVQETQYF. The CDR3 region has the DNA TGTGCCAGCTCACCCTTAGGACCTAGCGGGGTACAAGAGACCCAGTACTTC.

The chain has TRBV4-2 and TRBJ1-4; unclear D gene. Germline values: CDR1 LGHNA, CDR2 YNFKEQ. Trimming pared 1 base from V and 4 bases from J, leaving 10 bases between. CDR3 length equals 15 residues. CDR3 loop: CASSQVAGINEKLFF. In nucleotides, the CDR3 is TGTGCCAGCAGCCAAGTGGCAGGCATTAATGAAAAACTGTTTTTT.

In regard to this clone: The identical CDR3 is also encoded by other nucleotide sequences in the sample. The chain has TRBV15 and TRBJ2-5, with D maybe TRBD2 (6 bases). The CDR3 is 13 residues long. Trimming took off 0 bases at V and 5 bases at J, with 7 bases between the two ends. CDR1 is LNHNV and CDR2 is YYDKDF in the germline V gene (reference sequence). The CDR3 spells CATSRDRGETQYF. The CDR3 DNA is TGTGCCACCAGCAGAGATCGGGGGGAGACCCAGTACTTC. The full variable domain, in which reference TRBV15 and TRBJ2-5 provide the parts outside the CDR3, is DAMVIQNPRYQVTQFGKPVTLSCSQTLNHNVMYWYQQKSSQAPKLLFHYYDKDFNNEADTPDNFQSRRPNTSFCFLDIRSPGLGDTAMYLCATSRDRGETQYFGPGTRLLVL.

The V call is TRBV5-4, the J call TRBJ2-3, with a tentative D call TRBD2 (5 bases). This CDR3 spans 17 amino acids. The germline gives CDR1 SGHNT, CDR2 YYREEE (reference sequence). The V end lost 0 bases, the J end lost 0 bases, and 14 bases lay between the germline ends. CDR3: CASSLGGGRTSTDTQYF. CDR3 DNA: TGTGCCAGCAGCTTGGGGGGTGGCCGGACTAGCACAGATACGCAGTATTTT.

The rearrangement links TRBV5-4 to TRBJ2-7, with D perhaps assigned TRBD1 or TRBD2 (5 bases each). The germline V gene encodes CDR1 SGHNT and CDR2 YYREEE (reference sequence). CDR3 length: 16 amino acids. V was shortened by 1 base and J by 5 bases, with 19 bases between the two germline ends. CDR3 loop: CASSLPGMGDGHEQYF. The DNA of the CDR3 is TGTGCCAGCAGCTTGCCGGGGATGGGGGATGGCCACGAGCAGTACTTC.

J is TRBJ2-3 and V is TRBV9, with 11 bases matching TRBD2. The trim removed 3 bases at V and 3 bases at J, leaving 6 bases unmatched. This CDR3 is built from 16 residues. Germline V gene sequence: CDR1 SGDLS, CDR2 YYNGEE. CDR3 nucleotide sequence: TGTGCCAGCAGCGACTCCAGACTAGCGGGAACAGATACGCAGTATTTT. Protein sequence: CASSDSRLAGTDTQYF.

This sequence joins TRBV25-1 and TRBJ1-2; D possibly corresponds to TRBD1 (5 bases). V lost 1 base and J 7 bases, leaving 16 bases between the germline ends. The CDR3 has 15 residues. Germline-derived CDR1 and CDR2 are MGHDK and SYGVNS. The chain's CDR3 is CASSESGREAAGYTF. In DNA form, the CDR3 reads TGTGCCAGCAGTGAATCAGGCAGGGAGGCCGCTGGCTACACCTTC.

This chain joins TRBV10-1 and TRBJ2-3; a weak D match, TRBD1 (6 bases). Between the trimmed V and J ends, which lost 0 bases and 0 bases, there was a span of 10 bases. CDR1 is WNHNN, CDR2 SYGVQD, per germline (reference sequence). CDR3 length: 16 amino acids. For the CDR3, the DNA is TGCGCCAGCAGTGAGTCGGACAGAACTAGCACAGATACGCAGTATTTT. Protein: CASSESDRTSTDTQYF.

The chain employs TRBV11-2 and TRBJ1-2; no clear D gene. Trimming removed 2 bases from V and 6 bases from J, with 10 bases in between. This CDR3 comprises 13 residues. From germline, CDR1 is SGHAT and CDR2 FQNNGV. The CDR3 bases are TGTGCCAGCAGCTTAACAGTTCAGAATGGCTACACCTTC. It codes for CASSLTVQNGYTF.

This clone was recorded only once. This chain connects TRBV5-1 to TRBJ2-1; 10 nucleotides match TRBD1. Germline CDR1 SGHRS, CDR2 YFSETQ. The CDR3 has 15 residues. V dropped 4 bases and J dropped 3; count of bases not matched to a gene: 4. The CDR3 is CASSQGQGNYNEQFF. The CDR3 DNA is TGCGCCAGCAGCCAGGGACAGGGGAACTACAATGAGCAGTTCTTC.

V is TRBV5-1 and J is TRBJ2-7; D is undetermined. Trimming pared 0 bases from V and 2 bases from J, leaving 15 bases between. CDR3 length: 16 amino acids. Germline V gene lookup returns CDR1 SGHRS and CDR2 YFSETQ. The CDR3 loop reads CASSLDPVTPAYEQYF. CDR3 nucleotides: TGCGCCAGCAGCTTGGACCCAGTAACTCCCGCCTACGAGCAGTACTTC.

In the case of this clone: The same CDR3 can be traced to other DNA sequences in this sample. V and J are TRBV25-1 and TRBJ2-5; 7 nucleotides align to TRBD1. V shed 0 bases, J shed 2 bases, and the junction held 0 bases outside the gene matches. Germline V lookup: CDR1 MGHDK, CDR2 SYGVNS. The CDR3 is 14 amino acids. Here the CDR3 DNA reads TGTGCCAGCAGTGAATACAGGGGGCAAGAGACCCAGTACTTC. Protein product: CASSEYRGQETQYF.

Only a few counts were recorded for this clone. Within the sample, other DNA sequences also encode this same CDR3. The V and J genes are TRBV5-4 and TRBJ2-7; 7 nucleotides match TRBD2. The length of the CDR3 is 14 residues. Germline assignment: CDR1 SGHNT and CDR2 YYREEE (reference sequence). V lost 2 bases, J lost 2 bases, and 4 bases stayed unmatched. CDR3 sequence (DNA): TGTGCCAGCAGCTTAACCGGGACTACCTACGAGCAGTACTTC. Translating it yields CASSLTGTTYEQYF. Full variable domain (missing parts from reference TRBV5-4 and TRBJ2-7): ETGVTQSPTHLIKTRGQQVTLRCSSQSGHNTVSWYQQALGQGPQFIFQYYREEENGRGNFPPRFSGLQFPNYSSELNVNALELDDSALYLCASSLTGTTYEQYFGPGTRLTVT.

V is TRBV5-1 and J is TRBJ1-2; 8 bases are a match to TRBD1. CDR3 size: 17 residues. V lost 4 bases, J lost 0 bases, and 11 bases stayed unmatched. Per germline, CDR1 SGHRS and CDR2 YFSETQ. The CDR3 DNA sequence: TGCGCCAGCAGCACCGAACAGGGGGTCATTGCTAACTATGGCTACACCTTC. Its protein product is CASSTEQGVIANYGYTF.